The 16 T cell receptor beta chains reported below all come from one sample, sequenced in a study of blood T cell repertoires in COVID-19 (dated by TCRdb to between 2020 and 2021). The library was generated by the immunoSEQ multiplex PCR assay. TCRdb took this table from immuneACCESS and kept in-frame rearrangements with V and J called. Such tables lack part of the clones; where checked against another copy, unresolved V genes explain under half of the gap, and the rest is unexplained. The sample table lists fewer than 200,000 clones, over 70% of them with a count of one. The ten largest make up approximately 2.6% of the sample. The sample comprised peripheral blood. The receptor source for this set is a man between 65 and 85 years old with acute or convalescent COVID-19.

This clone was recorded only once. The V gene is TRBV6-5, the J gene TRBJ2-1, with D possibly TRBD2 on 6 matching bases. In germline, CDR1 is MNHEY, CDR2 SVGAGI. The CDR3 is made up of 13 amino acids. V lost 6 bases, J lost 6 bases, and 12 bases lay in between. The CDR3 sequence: CASRRDLSNEQFF. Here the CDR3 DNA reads TGTGCCAGCAGGCGGGACCTTTCCAATGAGCAGTTCTTC.

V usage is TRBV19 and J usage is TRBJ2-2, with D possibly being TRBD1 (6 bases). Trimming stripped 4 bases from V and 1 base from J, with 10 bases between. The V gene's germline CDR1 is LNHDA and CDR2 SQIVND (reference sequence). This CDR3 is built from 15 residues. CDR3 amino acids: CASSNLGQNTGELFF. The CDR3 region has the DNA TGTGCCAGTAGTAATCTGGGACAGAACACCGGGGAGCTGTTTTTT.

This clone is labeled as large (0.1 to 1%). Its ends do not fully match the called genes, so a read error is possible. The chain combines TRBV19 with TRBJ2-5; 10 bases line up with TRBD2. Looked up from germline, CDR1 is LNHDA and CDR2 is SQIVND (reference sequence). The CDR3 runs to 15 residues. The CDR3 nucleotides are TGTGCCAGCAGTACTAGCGGGGTTCCTGAAGAGACCCAGTACTTC. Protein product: CASSTSGVPEETQYF. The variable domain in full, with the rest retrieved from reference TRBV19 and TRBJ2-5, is DGGITQSPKYLFRKEGQNVTLSCEQNLNHDAMYWYRQDPGQGLRLIYYSQIVNDFQKGDIAEGYSVSREKKESFPLTVTSAQKNPTAFYLCASSTSGVPEETQYFGPGTRLLVL.

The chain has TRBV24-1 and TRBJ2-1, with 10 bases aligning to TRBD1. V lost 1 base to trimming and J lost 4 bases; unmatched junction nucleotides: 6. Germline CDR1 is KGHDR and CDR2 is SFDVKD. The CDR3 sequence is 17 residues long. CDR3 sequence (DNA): TGTGCCACCAGTGATTTAAACCCGGGACAGGGGTACAATGAGCAGTTCTTC. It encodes CATSDLNPGQGYNEQFF.

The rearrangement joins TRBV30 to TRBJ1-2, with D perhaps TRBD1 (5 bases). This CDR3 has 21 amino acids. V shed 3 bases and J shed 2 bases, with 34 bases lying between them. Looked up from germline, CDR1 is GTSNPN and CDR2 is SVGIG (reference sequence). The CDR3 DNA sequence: TGTGCCTGGAGGGCCTTAGATAGGTCAGGGCCTCAAAGGTGGTCCAACTATGGCTACACCTTC. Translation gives CAWRALDRSGPQRWSNYGYTF.

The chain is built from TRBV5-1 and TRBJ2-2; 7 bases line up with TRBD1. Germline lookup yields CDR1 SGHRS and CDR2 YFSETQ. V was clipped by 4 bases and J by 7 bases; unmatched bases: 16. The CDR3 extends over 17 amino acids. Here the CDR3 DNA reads TGCGCCAGCAGCCGCCAGACAGGGAAAGAACTCGGCGGGGAGCTGTTTTTT. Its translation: CASSRQTGKELGGELFF.

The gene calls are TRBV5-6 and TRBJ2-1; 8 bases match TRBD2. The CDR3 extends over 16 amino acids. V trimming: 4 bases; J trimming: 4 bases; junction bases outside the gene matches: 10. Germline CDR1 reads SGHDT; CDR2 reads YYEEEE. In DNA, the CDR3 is TGTGCCAGCAGCCCCCTGCTCGCTAGCGGGTACAATGAGCAGTTCTTC. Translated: CASSPLLASGYNEQFF.

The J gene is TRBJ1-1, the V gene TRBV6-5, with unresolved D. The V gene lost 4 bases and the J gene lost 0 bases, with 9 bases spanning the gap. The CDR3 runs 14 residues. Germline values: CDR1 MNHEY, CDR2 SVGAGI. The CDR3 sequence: CASSSTVMNTEAFF. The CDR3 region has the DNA TGTGCCAGCAGTTCCACGGTTATGAACACTGAAGCTTTCTTT.

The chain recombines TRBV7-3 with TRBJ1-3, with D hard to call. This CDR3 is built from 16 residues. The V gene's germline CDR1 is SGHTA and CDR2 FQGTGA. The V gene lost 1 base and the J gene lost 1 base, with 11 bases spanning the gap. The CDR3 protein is CASSLMASGSGNTIYF. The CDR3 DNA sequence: TGTGCCAGCAGCTTAATGGCCTCGGGTTCTGGAAACACCATATATTTT.

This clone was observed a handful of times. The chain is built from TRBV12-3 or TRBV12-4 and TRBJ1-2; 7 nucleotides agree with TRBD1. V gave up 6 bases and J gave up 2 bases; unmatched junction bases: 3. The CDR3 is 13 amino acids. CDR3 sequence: CASSTGQNYGYTF. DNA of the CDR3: TGTGCCAGCAGCACGGGACAGAACTATGGCTACACCTTC.

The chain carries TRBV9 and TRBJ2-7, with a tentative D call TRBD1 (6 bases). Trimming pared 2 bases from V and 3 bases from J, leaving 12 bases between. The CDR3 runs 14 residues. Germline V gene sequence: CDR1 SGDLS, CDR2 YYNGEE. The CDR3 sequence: CASSVSGTHYEQYF. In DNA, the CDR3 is TGTGCCAGCAGCGTTTCCGGGACACACTACGAGCAGTACTTC.

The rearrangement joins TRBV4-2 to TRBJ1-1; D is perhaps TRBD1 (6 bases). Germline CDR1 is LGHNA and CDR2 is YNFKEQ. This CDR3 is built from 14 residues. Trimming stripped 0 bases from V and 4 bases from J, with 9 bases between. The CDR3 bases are TGTGCCAGCAGCCAAGAGAGGGGGGGCACTGAAGCTTTCTTT. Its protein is CASSQERGGTEAFF.

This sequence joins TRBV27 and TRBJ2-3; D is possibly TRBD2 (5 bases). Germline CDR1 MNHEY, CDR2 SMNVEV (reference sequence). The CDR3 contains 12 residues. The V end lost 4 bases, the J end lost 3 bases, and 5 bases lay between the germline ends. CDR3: CASSWRTDTQYF. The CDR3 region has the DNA TGTGCCAGCAGTTGGAGGACAGATACGCAGTATTTT.

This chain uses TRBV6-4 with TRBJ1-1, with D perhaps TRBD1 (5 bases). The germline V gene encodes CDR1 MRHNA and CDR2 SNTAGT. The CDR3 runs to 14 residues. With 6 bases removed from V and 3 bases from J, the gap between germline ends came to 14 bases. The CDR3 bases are TGTGCCAGCAGGCGGGGGGACGTGGACACTGAAGCTTTCTTT. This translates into CASRRGDVDTEAFF.

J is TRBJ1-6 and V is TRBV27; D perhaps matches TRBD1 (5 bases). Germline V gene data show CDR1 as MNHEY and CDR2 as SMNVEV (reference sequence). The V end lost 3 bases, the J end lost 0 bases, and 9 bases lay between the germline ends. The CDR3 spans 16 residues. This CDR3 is CASSFSRVSYNSPLHF. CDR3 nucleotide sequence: TGTGCCAGCAGTTTCTCCAGGGTCTCCTATAATTCACCCCTCCACTTT.

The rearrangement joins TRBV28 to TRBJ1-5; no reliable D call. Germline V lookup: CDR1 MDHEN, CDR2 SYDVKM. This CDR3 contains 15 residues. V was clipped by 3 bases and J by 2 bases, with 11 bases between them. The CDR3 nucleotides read TGTGCCAGCAGTTTCTTGGAGGGTGGCAATCAGCCCCAGCATTTT. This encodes CASSFLEGGNQPQHF.